Reported below is one T cell receptor (beta chain). It has no known antigen specificity. The record has no base qualities; no much larger clone is one base away. The sample comes from a study of blood T cells in healthy people across ages (dated by TCRdb to about 2015). A note on the overall study: Template switching captured roughly one uniquely barcoded TCR beta cDNA molecule per two T cells in model experiments. The study analyzed two additional independent replicas of 1 million unique cDNA reads from the same blood draw for two donors, one aged 18 to 29 and one aged 80 or older. To avoid experimental bias, donors of different ages were distributed randomly across sequencing lanes. The donors were split into four age groups: young (average 16 years), middle-aged (39), aged (about 62) and long-lived (82). Using deep sequencing normalized with unique cDNA molecular identifiers, the study measured how TCR beta repertoire diversity changes with age.

Library prep was done by 5' RACE. A second PCR of about 7 to 12 cycles was run with a J-beta primer mix and a sample-barcoded 5' primer. A template-switch 5' adaptor carrying 12 random nucleotides introduced a unique molecular identifier onto each TCR beta cDNA molecule. Each sample yielded at least 2.5 million CDR3-containing paired-end reads. First-strand cDNA was synthesized from all RNA with the Mint cDNA synthesis kit, primed by a TRBC-specific oligonucleotide. Following uracil-DNA glycosylase treatment, all cDNA underwent a first 18-cycle PCR with the universal primers M1SS and BC2_uni_R. The paper's data handling went like this. Normalization of each sample was performed by random selection of 1 million high-quality reads, each carrying a distinct molecular identifier. Reads sharing molecular identifiers were discarded rather than binned into consensus sequences. MiTCR, run with a Q25 quality threshold and the strictest error-elimination algorithm, handled CDR3 identification, clonotype clustering and error correction. A nonparametric unseen species model using Euler transformation provided a lower-bound estimate of total TCR beta diversity. The public sequencing data were trimmed at Q25 with fastp and processed into clonotypes with MiXCR by TCRdb, which kept only in-frame beta chains. Each CDR3 protein gets just one entry, which takes the most common genes and DNA from the rows behind it. TCRdb's processing, not the authors' own work, is the source of the V and J calls. This sample lists 1.8 million or so distinct CDR3 sequences; about 39% were detected once. The ten most abundant clones make up 23% of the sample.

What the authors observed across the whole study: Donor CMV infection status was unknown, potentially confounding age-related changes in expanded clonotypes. As age increased, observed TCR beta diversity per million T cells dropped in a roughly linear way, and a significant reduction was already evident by age roughly 40. Observed TCR beta diversity correlated strongly with the percentage of naive T cells measured by flow cytometry. Estimates of total diversity from one million sequenced T cells were regarded as lower bounds and underestimates. Compared with the aged group, the long-lived group had more naive CD4+ T cells, fewer expanded clones and increased TCR diversity, suggesting age selection. Bulk unsorted PBMC profiling prevented conclusive comparison of naive and antigen-experienced compartments.

Systemically healthy Caucasian individuals from Russia, approximately 39 in total and aged about 6 to 95 years, were included as donors. Each donor gave approximately 9.3 milliliters of peripheral blood, collected into EDTA-treated Vacutainer tubes. Ficoll-Paque density-gradient centrifugation was used to isolate PBMCs, with at least 7 million per sample. Total RNA, at least 6 micrograms per sample, was extracted from PBMCs with Trizol reagent. The percentages of naive CD45RAhigh/CD27high T cells were determined by flow cytometry on a PBMC aliquot from every donor. Based on the germline V gene, the CDR1 and CDR2 sequences are SGDLS and YYNGEE. From its cysteine to its phenylalanine, the CDR3 spans 13 amino acids. The retained sequence is limited to the CDR3, 39 bases, with the frame set at the first base. Trimming removed 4 bases from V and 7 bases from J, leaving 14 bases between the germline ends.

The receptor comes from a human donor in good health. This sequence uses TRBV9 and TRBJ1-2; no D segment can be confidently identified. The specimen was blood. Here is the DNA: TGTGCCAGCAGCTCCTCGTGGGTTCCTGGCTACACCTTC. The translation is CASSSSWVPGYTF.